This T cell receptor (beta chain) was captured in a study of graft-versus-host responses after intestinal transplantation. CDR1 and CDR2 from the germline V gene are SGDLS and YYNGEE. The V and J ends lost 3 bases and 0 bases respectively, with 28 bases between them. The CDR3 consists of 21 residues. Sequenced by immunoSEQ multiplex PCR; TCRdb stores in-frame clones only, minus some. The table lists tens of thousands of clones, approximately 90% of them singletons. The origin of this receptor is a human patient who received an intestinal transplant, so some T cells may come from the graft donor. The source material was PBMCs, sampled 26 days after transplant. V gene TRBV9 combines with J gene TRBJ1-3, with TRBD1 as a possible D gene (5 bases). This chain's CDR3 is CASSAQPVPTGVDSSGNTIYF. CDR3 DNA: TGTGCCAGCAGCGCACAACCAGTCCCAACCGGTGTTGACAGCTCTGGAAACACCATATATTTT. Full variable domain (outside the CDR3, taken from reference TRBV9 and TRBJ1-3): DSGVTQTPKHLITATGQRVTLRCSPRSGDLSVYWYQQSLDQGLQFLIQYYNGEERAKGNILERFSAQQFPDLHSELNLSSLELGDSALYFCASSAQPVPTGVDSSGNTIYFGEGSWLTVV.